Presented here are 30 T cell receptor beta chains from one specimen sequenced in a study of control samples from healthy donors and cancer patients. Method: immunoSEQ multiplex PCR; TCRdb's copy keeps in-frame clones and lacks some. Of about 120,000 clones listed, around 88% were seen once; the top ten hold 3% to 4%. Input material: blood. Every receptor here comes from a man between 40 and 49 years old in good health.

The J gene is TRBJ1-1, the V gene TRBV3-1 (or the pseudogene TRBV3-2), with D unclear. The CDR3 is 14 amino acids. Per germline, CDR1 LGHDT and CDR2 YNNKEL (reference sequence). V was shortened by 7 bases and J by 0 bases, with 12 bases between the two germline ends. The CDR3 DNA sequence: TGTGCCAGCAAGGACGGAATCATGAACACTGAAGCTTTCTTT. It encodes CASKDGIMNTEAFF.

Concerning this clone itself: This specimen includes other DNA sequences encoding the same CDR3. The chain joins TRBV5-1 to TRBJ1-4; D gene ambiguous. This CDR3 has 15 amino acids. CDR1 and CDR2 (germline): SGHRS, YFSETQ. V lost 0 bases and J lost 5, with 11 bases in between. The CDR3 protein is CASSLEGRTNEKLFF. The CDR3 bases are TGCGCCAGCAGCTTGGAGGGTCGTACGAATGAAAAACTGTTTTTT.

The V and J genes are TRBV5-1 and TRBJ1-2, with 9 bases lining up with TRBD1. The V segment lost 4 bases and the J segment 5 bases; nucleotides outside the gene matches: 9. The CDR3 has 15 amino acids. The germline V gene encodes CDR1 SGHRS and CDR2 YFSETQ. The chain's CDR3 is CASSVTGGQGYGYTF. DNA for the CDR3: TGCGCCAGCAGCGTCACAGGGGGCCAGGGGTATGGCTACACCTTC.

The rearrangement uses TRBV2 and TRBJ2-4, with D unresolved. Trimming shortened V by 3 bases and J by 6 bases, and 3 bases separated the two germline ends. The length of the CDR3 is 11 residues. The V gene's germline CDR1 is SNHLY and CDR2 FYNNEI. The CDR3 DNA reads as TGTGCCAGCAGTGATGTAAACATTCAGTACTTC. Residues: CASSDVNIQYF.

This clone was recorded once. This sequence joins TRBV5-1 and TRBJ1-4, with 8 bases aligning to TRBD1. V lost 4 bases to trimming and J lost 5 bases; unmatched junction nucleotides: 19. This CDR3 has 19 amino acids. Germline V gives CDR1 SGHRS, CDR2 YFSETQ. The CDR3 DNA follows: TGCGCCAGCAGCCGCAAAGGACAGGGAGTGGCGGGGGAAAATGAAAAACTGTTTTTT. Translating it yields CASSRKGQGVAGENEKLFF.

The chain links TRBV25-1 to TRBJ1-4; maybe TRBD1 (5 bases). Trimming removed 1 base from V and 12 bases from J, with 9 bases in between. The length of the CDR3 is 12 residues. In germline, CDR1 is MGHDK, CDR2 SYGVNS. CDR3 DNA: TGTGCCAGCAGTGAATGGGACTTTCAACTGTTTTTT. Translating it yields CASSEWDFQLFF.

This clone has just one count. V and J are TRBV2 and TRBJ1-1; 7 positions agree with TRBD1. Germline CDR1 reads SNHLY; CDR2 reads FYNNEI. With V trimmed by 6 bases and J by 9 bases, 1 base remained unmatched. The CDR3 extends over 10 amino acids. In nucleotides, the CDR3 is TGTGCCAGCAGGACAGGGAAAGCTTTCTTT. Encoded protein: CASRTGKAFF.

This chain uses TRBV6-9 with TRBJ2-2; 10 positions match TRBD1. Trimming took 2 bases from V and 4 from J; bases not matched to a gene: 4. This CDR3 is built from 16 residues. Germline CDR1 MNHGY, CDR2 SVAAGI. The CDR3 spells CASSYKGTGVTGELFF. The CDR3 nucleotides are TGTGCCAGCAGTTATAAAGGGACAGGGGTCACCGGGGAGCTGTTTTTT.

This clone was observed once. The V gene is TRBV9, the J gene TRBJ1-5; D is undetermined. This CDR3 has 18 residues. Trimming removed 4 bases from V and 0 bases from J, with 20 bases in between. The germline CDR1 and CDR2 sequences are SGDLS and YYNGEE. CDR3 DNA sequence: TGTGCCAGCAGCCCCCCTCGAGGTCTTGGGGTTAGCAATCAGCCCCAGCATTTT. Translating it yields CASSPPRGLGVSNQPQHF.

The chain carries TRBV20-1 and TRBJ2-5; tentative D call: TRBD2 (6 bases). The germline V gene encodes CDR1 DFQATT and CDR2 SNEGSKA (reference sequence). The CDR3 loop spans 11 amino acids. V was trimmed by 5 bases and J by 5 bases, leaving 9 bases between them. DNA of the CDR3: TGCAGTGCTGCAGGGAGGGAGACCCAGTACTTC. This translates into CSAAGRETQYF.

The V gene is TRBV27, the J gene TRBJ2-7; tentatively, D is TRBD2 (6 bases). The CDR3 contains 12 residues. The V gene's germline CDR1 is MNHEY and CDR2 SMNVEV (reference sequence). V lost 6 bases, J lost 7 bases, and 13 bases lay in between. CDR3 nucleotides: TGTGCCAGCAGCAAAACGGGGGTAGAGCAGTACTTC. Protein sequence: CASSKTGVEQYF.

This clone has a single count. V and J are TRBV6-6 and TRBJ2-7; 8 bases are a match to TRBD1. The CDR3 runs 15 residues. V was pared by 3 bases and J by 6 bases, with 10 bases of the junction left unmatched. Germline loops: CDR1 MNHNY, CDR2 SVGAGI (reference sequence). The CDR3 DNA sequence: TGTGCCAGCAGTTATAGGAGGACAGGGCCAAGCGAGCAGTACTTC. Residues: CASSYRRTGPSEQYF.

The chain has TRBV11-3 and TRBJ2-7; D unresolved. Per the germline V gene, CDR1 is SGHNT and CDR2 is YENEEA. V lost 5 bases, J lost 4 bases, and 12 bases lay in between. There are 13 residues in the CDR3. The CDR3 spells CASSQRVGYEQYF. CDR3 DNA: TGTGCCAGCAGCCAGCGCGTGGGGTACGAGCAGTACTTC.

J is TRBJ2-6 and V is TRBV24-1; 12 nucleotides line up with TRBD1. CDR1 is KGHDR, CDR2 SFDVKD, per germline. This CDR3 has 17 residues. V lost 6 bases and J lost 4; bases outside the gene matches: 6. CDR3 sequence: CATSKGQGARGANVLTF. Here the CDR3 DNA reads TGTGCCACCAGTAAGGGACAGGGGGCGCGAGGGGCCAACGTCCTGACTTTC.

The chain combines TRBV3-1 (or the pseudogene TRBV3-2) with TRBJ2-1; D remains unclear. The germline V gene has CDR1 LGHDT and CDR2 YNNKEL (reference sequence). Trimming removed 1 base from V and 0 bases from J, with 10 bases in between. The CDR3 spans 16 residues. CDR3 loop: CASSQAATYSYNEQFF. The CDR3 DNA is TGTGCCAGCAGCCAAGCGGCAACATACTCCTACAATGAGCAGTTCTTC.

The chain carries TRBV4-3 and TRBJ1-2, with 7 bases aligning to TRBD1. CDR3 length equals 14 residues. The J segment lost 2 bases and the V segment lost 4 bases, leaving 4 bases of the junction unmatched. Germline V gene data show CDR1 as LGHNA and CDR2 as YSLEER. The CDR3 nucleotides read TGCGCCAGCAGCCCCTCGGACAGGAACTATGGCTACACCTTC. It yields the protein CASSPSDRNYGYTF.

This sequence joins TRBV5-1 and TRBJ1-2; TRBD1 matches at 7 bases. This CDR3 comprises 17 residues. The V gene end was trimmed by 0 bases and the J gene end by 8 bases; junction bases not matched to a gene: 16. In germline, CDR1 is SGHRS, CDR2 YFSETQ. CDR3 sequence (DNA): TGCGCCAGCAGCTTGGCCACTCGTGAGGGGGCAAGAGGGGGCTACACCTTC. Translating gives CASSLATREGARGGYTF.

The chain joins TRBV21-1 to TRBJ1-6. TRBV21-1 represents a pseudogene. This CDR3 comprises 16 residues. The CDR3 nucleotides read TGTGCCAGCAGCAAGCGGGGACGGACCTATAATTCACCCCTCCACTTT. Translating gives CASSKRGRTYNSPLHF.

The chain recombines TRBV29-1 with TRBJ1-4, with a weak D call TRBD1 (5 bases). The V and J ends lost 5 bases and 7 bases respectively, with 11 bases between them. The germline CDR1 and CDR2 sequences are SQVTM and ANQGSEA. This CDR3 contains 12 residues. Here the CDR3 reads CSVWGSGEKLFF. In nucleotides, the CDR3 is TGCAGCGTTTGGGGCTCGGGTGAAAAACTGTTTTTT.

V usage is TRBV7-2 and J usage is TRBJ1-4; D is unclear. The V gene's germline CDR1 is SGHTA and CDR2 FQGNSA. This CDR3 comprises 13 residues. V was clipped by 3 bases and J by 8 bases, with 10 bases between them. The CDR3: CASSFGVGEKLFF. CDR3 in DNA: TGTGCCAGCAGCTTCGGGGTGGGGGAAAAACTGTTTTTT. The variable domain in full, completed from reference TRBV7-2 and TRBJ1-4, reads GAGVSQSPSNKVTEKGKDVELRCDPISGHTALYWYRQSLGQGLEFLIYFQGNSAPDKSGLPSDRFSAERTGGSVSTLTIQRTQQEDSAVYLCASSFGVGEKLFFGSGTQLSVL.

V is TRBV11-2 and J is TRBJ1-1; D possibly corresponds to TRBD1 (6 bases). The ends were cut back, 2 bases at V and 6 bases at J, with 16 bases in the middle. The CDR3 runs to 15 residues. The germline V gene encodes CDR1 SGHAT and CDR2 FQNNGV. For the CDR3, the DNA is TGTGCCAGCAGCTTAAACGCGAGGGCAGGGGCTGAAGCTTTCTTT. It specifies CASSLNARAGAEAFF.

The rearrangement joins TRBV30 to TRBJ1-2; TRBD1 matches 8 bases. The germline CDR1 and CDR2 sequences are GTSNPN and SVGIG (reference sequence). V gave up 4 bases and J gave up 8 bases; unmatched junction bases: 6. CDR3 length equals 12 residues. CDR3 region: CAWTGGAGGYTF. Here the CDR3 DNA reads TGTGCCTGGACAGGGGGCGCGGGAGGCTACACCTTC.

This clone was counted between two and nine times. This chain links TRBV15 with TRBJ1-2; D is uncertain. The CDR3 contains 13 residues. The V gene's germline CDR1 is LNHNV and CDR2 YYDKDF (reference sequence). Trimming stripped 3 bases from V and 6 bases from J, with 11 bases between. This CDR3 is CATSSVMGNGYTF. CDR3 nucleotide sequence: TGTGCCACCAGCAGCGTAATGGGGAATGGCTACACCTTC.

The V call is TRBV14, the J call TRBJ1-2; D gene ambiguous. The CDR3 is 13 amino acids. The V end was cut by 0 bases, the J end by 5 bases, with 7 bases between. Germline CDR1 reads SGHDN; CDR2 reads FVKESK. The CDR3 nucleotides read TGTGCCAGCAGCCAAGATGGGGAGTATGGCTACACCTTC. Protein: CASSQDGEYGYTF. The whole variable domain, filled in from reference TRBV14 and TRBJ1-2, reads EAGVTQFPSHSVIEKGQTVTLRCDPISGHDNLYWYRRVMGKEIKFLLHFVKESKQDESGMPNNRFLAERTGGTYSTLKVQPAELEDSGVYFCASSQDGEYGYTFGSGTRLTVV.

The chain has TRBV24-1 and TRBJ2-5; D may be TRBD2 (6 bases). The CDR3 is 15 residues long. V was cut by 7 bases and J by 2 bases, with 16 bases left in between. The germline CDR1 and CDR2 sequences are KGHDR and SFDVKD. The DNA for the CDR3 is TGTGCCACCAGCGCTCCCGGGACTGCACAAGAGACCCAGTACTTC. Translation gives CATSAPGTAQETQYF.

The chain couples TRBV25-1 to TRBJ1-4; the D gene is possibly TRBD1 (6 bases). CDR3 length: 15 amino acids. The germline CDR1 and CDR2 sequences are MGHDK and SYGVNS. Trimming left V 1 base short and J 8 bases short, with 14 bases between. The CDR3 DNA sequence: TGTGCCAGCAGTGAATTGTACAGGGCGGCGGAAAAACTGTTTTTT. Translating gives CASSELYRAAEKLFF.

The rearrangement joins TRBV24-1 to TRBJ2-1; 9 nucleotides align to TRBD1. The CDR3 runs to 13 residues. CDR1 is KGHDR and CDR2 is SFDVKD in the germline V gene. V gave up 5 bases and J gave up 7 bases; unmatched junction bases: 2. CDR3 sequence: CATSGQGGNEQFF. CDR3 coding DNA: TGTGCCACCAGTGGACAGGGGGGGAATGAGCAGTTCTTC.

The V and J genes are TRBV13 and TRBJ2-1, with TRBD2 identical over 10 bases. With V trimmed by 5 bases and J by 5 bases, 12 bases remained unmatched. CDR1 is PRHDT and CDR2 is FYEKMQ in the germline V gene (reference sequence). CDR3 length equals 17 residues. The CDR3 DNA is TGTGCCAGCAGCCCCCGACTTAGCGGGGGGCTTAACAATGAGCAGTTCTTC. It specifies CASSPRLSGGLNNEQFF.

The CDR3 DNA follows: TGTGTCAGAAGCTTAAGCCGGGACAGGAAGTTCGACGAGCAGTACTTC. Its translation: CVRSLSRDRKFDEQYF. The rearrangement links TRBV7-5 to TRBJ2-7; the D call in the table, TRBD1, was not verified against the DNA. TRBV7-5 is a pseudogene segment. This CDR3 has 16 residues.

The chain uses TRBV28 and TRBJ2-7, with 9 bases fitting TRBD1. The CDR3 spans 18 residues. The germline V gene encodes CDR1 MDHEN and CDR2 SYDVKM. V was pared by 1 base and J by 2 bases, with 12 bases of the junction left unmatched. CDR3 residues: CASSLFYSGTGLTYEQYF. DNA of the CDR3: TGTGCCAGCAGTTTATTTTACTCCGGGACAGGGCTTACCTACGAGCAGTACTTC.